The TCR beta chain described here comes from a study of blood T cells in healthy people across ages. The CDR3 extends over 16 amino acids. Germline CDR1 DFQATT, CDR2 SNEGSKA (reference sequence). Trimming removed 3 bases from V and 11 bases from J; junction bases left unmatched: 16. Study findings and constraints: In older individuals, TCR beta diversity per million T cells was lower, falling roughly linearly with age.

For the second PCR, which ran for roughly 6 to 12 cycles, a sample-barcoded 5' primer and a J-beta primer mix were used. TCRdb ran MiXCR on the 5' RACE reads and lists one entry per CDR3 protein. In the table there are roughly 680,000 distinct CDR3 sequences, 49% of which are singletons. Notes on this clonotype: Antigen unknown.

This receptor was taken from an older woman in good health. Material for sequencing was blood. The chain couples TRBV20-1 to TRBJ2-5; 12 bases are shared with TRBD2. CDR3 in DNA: TGCAGTGCTAGGGCCCCGGGACTAGCGGGCGACAATGAGCAGTACTTC. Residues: CSARAPGLAGDNEQYF.